This T cell receptor beta chain was sequenced for a study of blood T cell repertoires in COVID-19. Profiled with immunoSEQ multiplex PCR; TCRdb holds only in-frame clones, not every one. This table has roughly 200,000 clones, roughly 84% appearing once. The CDR3 covers 15 residues. In germline, CDR1 is SGDLS, CDR2 YYNGEE. V dropped 4 bases and J dropped 0 bases, with 14 bases sitting between them. The source of this sequence is a woman in her 40s with COVID-19, enrolled during active disease. The sample consisted of peripheral blood. This chain uses TRBV9 with TRBJ2-7, with D possibly TRBD2 on 5 matching bases. CDR3 DNA: TGTGCCAGCAGCTCCCGACCCACTAGCTCCTACGAGCAGTACTTC. This encodes CASSSRPTSSYEQYF.